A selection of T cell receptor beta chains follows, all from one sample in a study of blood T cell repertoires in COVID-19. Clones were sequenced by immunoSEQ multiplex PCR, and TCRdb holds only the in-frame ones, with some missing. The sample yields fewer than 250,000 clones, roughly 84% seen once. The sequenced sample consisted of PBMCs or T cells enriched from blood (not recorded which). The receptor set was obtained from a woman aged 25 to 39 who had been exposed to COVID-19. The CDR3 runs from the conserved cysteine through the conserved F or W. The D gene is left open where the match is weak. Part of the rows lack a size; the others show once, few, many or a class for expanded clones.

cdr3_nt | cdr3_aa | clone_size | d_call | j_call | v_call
TGTGCCAGCAGCTTAGTTGGGGACTTGAACACTGAAGCTTTCTTT | CASSLVGDLNTEAFF | NA | NA | TRBJ1-1 | TRBV7-2
TGTGCCAGCAGCTTAGACAGGGCCCATGTGCCCCAGCATTTT | CASSLDRAHVPQHF | NA | NA | TRBJ1-5 | TRBV11-2
TGTGCCAGCAGCTTTACTAGCGGGGGAGAAGATGAGCAGTTCTTC | CASSFTSGGEDEQFF | once | TRBD2 | TRBJ2-1 | TRBV7-2
TGTGCCAGCAGCCAGGCGCCAGGGGGCTGGAACACTGAAGCTTTCTTT | CASSQAPGGWNTEAFF | few | TRBD1 | TRBJ1-1 | TRBV3-1/TRBV3-2
TGTGCCATCGGGGGTAGCGGGGCAAGCACAGATACGCAGTATTTT | CAIGGSGASTDTQYF | NA | TRBD2 | TRBJ2-3 | TRBV10-3
TGTGCCAGCAGCTTGGGCTTAACGGCAGGGGAGACCCAGTACTTC | CASSLGLTAGETQYF | NA | NA | TRBJ2-5 | TRBV5-4
TGTGCCAGCAGCCCGACTAGCGGGGGGTACAATGAGCAGTTCTTC | CASSPTSGGYNEQFF | NA | TRBD2 | TRBJ2-1 | TRBV7-2
TGTGCCAGCAGTTTAGGAGCCCGTACTGAAGCTTTCTTT | CASSLGARTEAFF | NA | NA | TRBJ1-1 | TRBV12-3/TRBV12-4
TGCGCCAGCAGCCGGGGGGAACTGGGAAAACTGTTTTTT | CASSRGELGKLFF | NA | NA | TRBJ1-4 | TRBV4-1
TGTGCCAGCAACAGGGACCCCCACCCTGGAGACATTCAGTACTTC | CASNRDPHPGDIQYF | few | NA | TRBJ2-4 | TRBV9
TGTGCCAGCAGTGAATTGGGACAGGGCCGTGGCTACACCTTC | CASSELGQGRGYTF | NA | TRBD1 | TRBJ1-2 | TRBV2
TGTGCCAGCAGCCAATCTCTGGACAGGGGTCGGTACGAGCAGTACTTC | CASSQSLDRGRYEQYF | NA | TRBD1 | TRBJ2-7 | TRBV3-1/TRBV3-2
TGTGCCAGGACAGGGGAAGATCACTATGGCTACACCTTC | CARTGEDHYGYTF | NA | TRBD1 | TRBJ1-2 | TRBV2
TGTGCCAGCAGCTTAGTACAGGGCGTAGAGGACGAGCAGTACTTC | CASSLVQGVEDEQYF | NA | NA | TRBJ2-7 | TRBV7-2
TGTGCCAGCATTCGGAGTTGGACTAGCGGGGTTTACGAGCAGTACTTC | CASIRSWTSGVYEQYF | NA | TRBD2 | TRBJ2-7 | TRBV27
TGTGCCAGTGGTAGAACCACAGATACGCAGTATTTT | CASGRTTDTQYF | NA | NA | TRBJ2-3 | TRBV5-4
TGTGCCACCAGCAGAGATAGTGATATCTATGGCTACACCTTC | CATSRDSDIYGYTF | NA | NA | TRBJ1-2 | TRBV15
TGCGCCAGCAGCCAAGATCTGGCCGAGCAGTACTTC | CASSQDLAEQYF | NA | NA | TRBJ2-7 | TRBV4-1
TGCGCCAGCAGCCAACCGACAGGGAGAGATGGCTACACCTTC | CASSQPTGRDGYTF | NA | TRBD1 | TRBJ1-2 | TRBV4-1